This T cell receptor (beta chain) was captured in a study of blood T cell repertoires in COVID-19. Study overall: From T cells, B-cell-depleted T cells, or PBMCs came the material, which was cDNA or gDNA.

The CDR3 contains 13 residues. Looked up from germline, CDR1 is LGHDT and CDR2 is YNNKEL (reference sequence). J lost 8 bases, V lost 8 bases, and 9 bases had no gene match. Recovered status in Cohort 3 required two negative PCRs, clearance, or symptom resolution. Per the original data handling: Amplifying reference gene primers gave estimates of nucleated cell counts. Repertoires were generated with immunoSEQ multiplex PCR, while TCRdb's copy carries only in-frame clones and drops some. V and J calls and clone size come straight from that table; D and trimming were deduced from the DNA. The profile shows about 440,000 clones, about 90% of them singletons.

The receptor comes from a man between 18 and 35 years old who had recovered from COVID-19. Source material: PBMCs or T cells enriched from blood (not recorded which). The genes are TRBV3-1 (or the pseudogene TRBV3-2) and TRBJ1-2, with 9 bases that match TRBD1. The CDR3 DNA follows: TGTGCCAGCCAAGACAGGGGGGTTAAGGGCTACACCTTC. This codes for CASQDRGVKGYTF.